These T cell receptor beta chains were read from a single sample in a study of cytomegalovirus exposure and HLA in healthy donors. The table came from immunoSEQ multiplex PCR; TCRdb's copy has only in-frame clones and leaves some out. The sample holds about 150,000 clones; around 80% are singletons and the top ten take 5.6%. Sequenced input: PBMCs. The receptors here all came from a woman in her thirties or forties in good health and CMV-seropositive. Each CDR3 is given with its conserved first and last residue. The D gene is left open where the match is weak.

j_gene | v_gene | d_gene | CDR3aa
TRBJ2-5 | TRBV29-1 | TRBD1 | CSVNRGRETQYF
TRBJ2-5 | TRBV5-1 | - | CASSRDLGKETQYF
TRBJ1-2 | TRBV6-5 | TRBD1 | CASSPTGIGGYTF
TRBJ2-2 | TRBV19 | TRBD1 | CASSSRTGFDGELFF
TRBJ2-7 | TRBV29-1 | TRBD2 | CSVRTSGDLYEQYF
TRBJ2-1 | TRBV27 | TRBD2 | CASSLPGLGDNEQFF
TRBJ1-1 | TRBV19 | TRBD1 | CASSSSGQMNTEAFF
TRBJ2-3 | TRBV30 | - | CAWSVRGDTQYF
TRBJ1-1 | TRBV5-6 | - | CASSSSGWGYTEAFF
TRBJ2-7 | TRBV5-4 | - | CASSLAGRDYEQYF
TRBJ2-2 | TRBV6-6 | TRBD1 | CASTVTGGGGELFF
TRBJ2-5 | TRBV4-1 | - | CASSQGHGRQETQYF
TRBJ2-5 | TRBV5-8 | - | CASMAGQETQYF